This passage covers 21 T cell receptor beta chains from one sample sequenced in a study of T cell changes during pregnancy in multiple sclerosis. TCRdb's copy holds only in-frame clones and misses some; the assay was immunoSEQ multiplex PCR. The table records about 50,000 clones, 85% to 95% of them present only once. Sequencing used CD4+ T cells from peripheral blood mononuclear cells, obtained in the third trimester of pregnancy. The receptor source for this set is a female donor with multiple sclerosis, enrolled in a pregnancy study.

The chain carries TRBV10-2 and TRBJ1-5; D may be TRBD1 (6 bases). Germline CDR1 is WSHSY and CDR2 is SAAADI. Trimming pared 4 bases from V and 1 base from J, leaving 14 bases between. The CDR3 has 16 amino acids. The CDR3: CASSARGGMSNQPQHF. In DNA, the CDR3 is TGCGCCAGCAGTGCGAGGGGGGGGATGAGCAATCAGCCCCAGCATTTT.

This clone was picked up a small number of times. The rearrangement uses TRBV7-2 and TRBJ1-4, with D possibly matching TRBD1 (5 bases). Trimming took 5 bases from V and 7 from J, leaving 14 bases between them. Per the germline V gene, CDR1 is SGHTA and CDR2 is FQGNSA. This CDR3 has 14 amino acids. Here the CDR3 DNA reads TGTGCCAGCAGCCCACAGGATATGGGTGAAAAACTGTTTTTT. This sequence encodes CASSPQDMGEKLFF.

The rearrangement uses TRBV19 and TRBJ2-7; 9 positions match TRBD2. The germline gives CDR1 LNHDA, CDR2 SQIVND (reference sequence). J was trimmed by 3 bases and V by 1 base; bases with no gene match: 4. The CDR3 is 15 amino acids. The CDR3 spells CASSIVAGGDYEQYF. CDR3 nucleotide sequence: TGTGCCAGTAGTATAGTGGCGGGGGGGGACTACGAGCAGTACTTC.

V is TRBV18 and J is TRBJ2-2; 8 bases are a match to TRBD1. The germline gives CDR1 KGHSH, CDR2 LQKENI. The CDR3 is 17 amino acids. V dropped 1 base and J dropped 7; count of bases not matched to a gene: 11. The CDR3 nucleotides are TGTGCCAGCTCACCACGAGGTCAGGGGGCCGGGATCGGGGAGCTGTTTTTT. It codes for CASSPRGQGAGIGELFF.

The genes are TRBV7-9 and TRBJ1-5; D is undetermined. V was cut by 2 bases and J by 4 bases, with 9 bases left in between. The germline V gene has CDR1 SEHNR and CDR2 FQNEAQ (reference sequence). The CDR3 runs to 14 residues. This CDR3 reads CASSLKGGNQPQHF. CDR3 sequence (DNA): TGTGCCAGCAGCTTAAAGGGCGGGAATCAGCCCCAGCATTTT.

The genes are TRBV7-2 and TRBJ1-5; TRBD1 matches 9 bases. Germline assignment: CDR1 SGHTA and CDR2 FQGNSA. This CDR3 is built from 17 residues. V was pared by 6 bases and J by 0 bases, with 9 bases of the junction left unmatched. CDR3 in amino acids: CASSRHTGGDSNQPQHF. The CDR3 nucleotides are TGTGCCAGCAGTCGACATACAGGGGGCGATAGCAATCAGCCCCAGCATTTT.

The count of this clone is one. This chain links TRBV6-5 with TRBJ2-1; D perhaps matches TRBD2 (6 bases). CDR3 length: 13 amino acids. Germline V gene sequence: CDR1 MNHEY, CDR2 SVGAGI. Trimming took 0 bases from V and 13 from J, leaving 13 bases between them. CDR3 nucleotides: TGTGCCAGCAGTTACTCCAGGAGGGAATTTCAGTTCTTC. Encoded protein: CASSYSRREFQFF.

This chain links TRBV4-1 with TRBJ1-1; tentatively, D is TRBD1 (6 bases). Deletions cut 6 bases from V and 1 base from J, with 15 bases between. Germline assignment: CDR1 MGHRA and CDR2 YSYEKL. The CDR3 runs to 15 residues. CDR3 bases: TGCGCCAGCAGTAATGACAGGAACCGGAACACTGAAGCTTTCTTT. Protein: CASSNDRNRNTEAFF.

The chain combines TRBV28 with TRBJ1-2; 7 positions match TRBD1. CDR1 and CDR2 (germline): MDHEN, SYDVKM. Germline trimming cut 6 bases from V and 4 bases from J; bases unmatched to any gene: 5. CDR3 length: 13 amino acids. The CDR3 sequence: CASRLTGTYGYTF. In DNA form, the CDR3 reads TGTGCCAGCAGGCTGACAGGGACCTATGGCTACACCTTC.

The chain employs TRBV6-1 and TRBJ2-5; a possible D gene is TRBD1 (6 bases). From germline, CDR1 is MNHNS and CDR2 SASEGT. The CDR3 is 14 residues long. The germline V and J ends were trimmed by 6 bases and 2 bases, with 13 bases remaining between them. CDR3 in amino acids: CASSPTGLQETQYF. The CDR3 nucleotides read TGTGCCAGCAGCCCGACAGGCCTACAAGAGACCCAGTACTTC.

The gene calls are TRBV7-8 and TRBJ2-5; the match to TRBD2 covers 14 bases. The trim removed 3 bases at V and 1 base at J, leaving 4 bases unmatched. CDR3 length equals 17 residues. Germline V gene lookup returns CDR1 SGHVS and CDR2 FQNEAQ. The CDR3 loop reads CASSFLGLAGGQETQYF. For the CDR3, the DNA is TGTGCCAGCAGCTTTCTCGGACTAGCGGGGGGCCAAGAGACCCAGTACTTC.

This rearrangement joins TRBV30 to TRBJ1-1, with unresolved D. V lost 4 bases and J 0 bases, leaving 12 bases between the germline ends. The CDR3 length is 14 residues. Germline V gene sequence: CDR1 GTSNPN, CDR2 SVGIG (reference sequence). CDR3 sequence (DNA): TGTGCCTGGACTCGAGCGGCTATGAACACTGAAGCTTTCTTT. It specifies CAWTRAAMNTEAFF.

The rearrangement joins TRBV11-1 to TRBJ1-2, with a possible D match to TRBD1 (5 bases). The length of the CDR3 is 15 residues. V lost 4 bases and J 3 bases, leaving 15 bases between the germline ends. Germline CDR1 is SGHAT and CDR2 is FQDESV (reference sequence). This chain's CDR3 is CASSYDSYGYYGYTF. CDR3 sequence (DNA): TGTGCCAGCAGCTACGACAGCTACGGGTACTATGGCTACACCTTC.

The chain is built from TRBV7-8 and TRBJ2-3; 9 nucleotides match TRBD2. The trim removed 1 base at V and 1 base at J, leaving 3 bases unmatched. Germline assignment: CDR1 SGHVS and CDR2 FQNEAQ. The CDR3 consists of 16 residues. In DNA form, the CDR3 reads TGTGCCAGCAGCTTAGTAAGACTAGCGGGCACAGATACGCAGTATTTT. Translating gives CASSLVRLAGTDTQYF.

The rearrangement links TRBV30 to TRBJ1-1, with TRBD1 as a possible D gene (5 bases). The CDR3 is made up of 14 amino acids. The germline V gene encodes CDR1 GTSNPN and CDR2 SVGIG (reference sequence). V gave up 4 bases and J gave up 3 bases, with 15 bases separating them. This chain's CDR3 is CAWNPGSVYTEAFF. CDR3 DNA: TGTGCCTGGAATCCAGGGTCTGTGTACACTGAAGCTTTCTTT. Variable domain in full (rest from reference TRBV30 and TRBJ1-1): SQTIHQWPATLVQPVGSPLSLECTVEGTSNPNLYWYRQAAGRGLQLLFYSVGIGQISSEVPQNLSASRPQDRQFILSSKKLLLSDSGFYLCAWNPGSVYTEAFFGQGTRLTVV.

The J gene is TRBJ1-5, the V gene TRBV7-2, with TRBD1 as a possible D gene (5 bases). Germline lookup yields CDR1 SGHTA and CDR2 FQGNSA. CDR3 length equals 16 residues. V was pared by 2 bases and J by 3 bases, with 14 bases between. The CDR3 loop reads CASSLFGGGVNQPQHF. CDR3 DNA: TGTGCCAGCAGCTTATTCGGGGGGGGTGTCAATCAGCCCCAGCATTTT.

V is TRBV11-3 and J is TRBJ1-1, with D possibly being TRBD1 (5 bases). Trimming left V 1 base short and J 2 bases short, with 20 bases between. CDR3 size: 18 residues. Germline-derived CDR1 and CDR2 are SGHNT and YENEEA. CDR3 sequence (DNA): TGTGCCAGCAGCTTAGGGGGCAGGAGCGCCCGCGACAACACTGAAGCTTTCTTT. Translated, it gives CASSLGGRSARDNTEAFF.

CDR3: CASSASADGEKLFF. CDR3 bases: TGTGCCAGCAGTGCCTCAGCGGACGGTGAAAAACTGTTTTTT. V gene TRBV25-1 combines with J gene TRBJ1-4, with unresolved D. The CDR3 contains 14 residues. V lost 4 bases to trimming and J lost 7 bases, with 13 bases between them. In germline, CDR1 is MGHDK, CDR2 SYGVNS.

The chain links TRBV9 to TRBJ1-2, with 7 bases fitting TRBD1. The CDR3 length is 16 residues. V lost 2 bases, J lost 4 bases, and 11 bases stayed unmatched. Germline-derived CDR1 and CDR2 are SGDLS and YYNGEE. CDR3 loop: CASSVGRAGTVYGYTF. The CDR3 DNA is TGTGCCAGCAGCGTTGGTCGAGCCGGGACAGTCTATGGCTACACCTTC.

The rearrangement links TRBV4-1 to TRBJ2-1, with TRBD2 identical over 8 bases. The ends lost 5 bases at V and 1 base at J; junction bases unmatched: 7. In germline, CDR1 is MGHRA, CDR2 YSYEKL. The CDR3 is 16 residues long. CDR3: CASSGRRGASYNEQFF. The CDR3 nucleotides read TGCGCCAGCAGCGGGCGGCGGGGGGCATCCTACAATGAGCAGTTCTTC.

The rearrangement uses TRBV28 and TRBJ1-1, with D perhaps matching TRBD1 (5 bases). CDR1 is MDHEN and CDR2 is SYDVKM in the germline V gene. CDR3 length: 14 amino acids. With 6 bases removed from V and 0 bases from J, the gap between germline ends came to 11 bases. CDR3 in amino acids: CASRGGIMNTEAFF. The DNA for the CDR3 is TGTGCCAGCAGGGGGGGGATTATGAACACTGAAGCTTTCTTT.